The clone carrying this T cell receptor beta chain has a single count. Its cognate antigen is unknown. Treatment meaning: oral pan-JAK inhibitor, 5-10 mg twice daily. Samples from alopecia areata patients were lesional scalp punch biopsies and peripheral blood. This entry is derived from a study of CD8+ T cells in alopecia areata. Study in general: Severity scoring for treated patients was based on the percentage of affected scalp area.

Deletions cut 3 bases from V and 2 bases from J, with 11 bases between. CDR1 and CDR2 from the germline V gene are KGHSH and LQKENI. The CDR3 spans 15 residues. General study results and limits: Many expanded lesional clones persisted in scalp and blood during tofacitinib treatment. Baseline CD8+ expansion's link to response remains uncertain, as there was one nonresponder.

RNA, once extracted, was reverse transcribed into cDNA for use as the sequencing template. Clones were sequenced by immunoSEQ multiplex PCR, and TCRdb holds only the in-frame ones, with some missing. The table records about 110,000 clones, 56% of them present only once. The clonotype originates from a human donor with alopecia areata. This material consisted of CD4+ T cells sorted from blood, taken at week 24, from a patient treated with tofacitinib. The rearrangement links TRBV18 to TRBJ1-5; tentative D call: TRBD1 (5 bases). The CDR3 reads CASSPGRYGNQPQHF. The DNA of the CDR3 is TGTGCCAGCTCACCGGGACGGTACGGCAATCAGCCCCAGCATTTT.